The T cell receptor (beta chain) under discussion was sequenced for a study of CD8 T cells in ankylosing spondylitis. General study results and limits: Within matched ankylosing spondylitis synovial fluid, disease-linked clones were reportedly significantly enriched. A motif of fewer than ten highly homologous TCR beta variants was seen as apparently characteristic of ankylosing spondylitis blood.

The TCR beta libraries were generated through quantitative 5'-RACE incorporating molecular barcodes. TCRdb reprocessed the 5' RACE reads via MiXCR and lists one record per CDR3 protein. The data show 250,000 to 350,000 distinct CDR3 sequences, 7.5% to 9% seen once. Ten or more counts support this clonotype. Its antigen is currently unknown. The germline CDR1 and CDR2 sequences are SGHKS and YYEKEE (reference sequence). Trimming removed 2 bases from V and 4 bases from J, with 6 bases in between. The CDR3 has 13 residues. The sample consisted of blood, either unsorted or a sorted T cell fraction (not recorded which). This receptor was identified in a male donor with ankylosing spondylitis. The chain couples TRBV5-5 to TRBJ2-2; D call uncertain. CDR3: CASSFWGTGELFF. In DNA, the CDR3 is TGTGCCAGCAGCTTCTGGGGCACCGGGGAGCTGTTTTTT.